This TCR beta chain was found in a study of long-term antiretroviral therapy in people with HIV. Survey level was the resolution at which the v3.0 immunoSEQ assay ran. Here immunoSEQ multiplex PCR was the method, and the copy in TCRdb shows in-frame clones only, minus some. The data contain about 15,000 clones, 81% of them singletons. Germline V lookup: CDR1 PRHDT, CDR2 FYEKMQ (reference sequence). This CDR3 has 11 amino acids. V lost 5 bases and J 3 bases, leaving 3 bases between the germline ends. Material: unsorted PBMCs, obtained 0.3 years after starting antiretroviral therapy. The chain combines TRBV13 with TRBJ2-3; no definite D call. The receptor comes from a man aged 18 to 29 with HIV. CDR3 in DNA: TGTGCCAGCAGCCGAACAGATACGCAGTATTTT. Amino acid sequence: CASSRTDTQYF.